Below, 16 T cell receptor beta chains from the same sample are listed, as sequenced in a study of blood T cell repertoires in COVID-19. The repertoire was sequenced with immunoSEQ multiplex PCR; TCRdb's copy has only in-frame clones and lacks some. The sample contains around 300,000 clones, around 89% of which appear only once. Sequencing input: peripheral blood. The receptors were sampled from a woman between 50 and 59 years old with active or convalescent COVID-19.

J is TRBJ2-7 and V is TRBV4-3; possible D gene TRBD1, 5 bases. The germline V and J ends were trimmed by 2 bases and 6 bases, with 14 bases remaining between them. Looked up from germline, CDR1 is LGHNA and CDR2 is YSLEER. This CDR3 has 14 residues. CDR3 residues: CASSQQVIGAEQYF. The CDR3 nucleotides are TGCGCCAGCAGCCAACAAGTTATAGGGGCCGAGCAGTACTTC.

The gene calls are TRBV7-3 and TRBJ2-5, with a tentative D call TRBD1 (6 bases). Germline CDR1 and CDR2: SGHTA and FQGTGA. The CDR3 runs to 15 residues. With 5 bases removed from V and 2 bases from J, the gap between germline ends came to 15 bases. The CDR3 loop is CASSPSGGTQETQYF. For the CDR3, the DNA is TGTGCCAGCAGCCCCTCTGGGGGCACGCAAGAGACCCAGTACTTC.

CDR3 DNA sequence: TGTGCCAGCAGCTTGGAAGCACCTGGAAACACCATATATTTT. Its protein product is CASSLEAPGNTIYF. The chain links TRBV5-5 to TRBJ1-3; no clear D gene. Looked up from germline, CDR1 is SGHKS and CDR2 is YYEKEE (reference sequence). This CDR3 has 14 residues. V shed 0 bases and J shed 2 bases, with 6 bases lying between them.

This chain connects TRBV7-9 to TRBJ1-5, with D possibly matching TRBD1 (5 bases). CDR3 size: 15 residues. Trimming took off 5 bases at V and 8 bases at J, with 19 bases between the two ends. The V gene's germline CDR1 is SEHNR and CDR2 FQNEAQ (reference sequence). This CDR3 is CASSGGDARREPQHF. The CDR3 DNA reads as TGTGCCAGCAGCGGGGGGGACGCGAGGAGGGAGCCCCAGCATTTT.

V gene TRBV5-1 combines with J gene TRBJ1-1, with a weak D call TRBD1 (5 bases). In germline, CDR1 is SGHRS, CDR2 YFSETQ. V shed 2 bases and J shed 0 bases, with 14 bases lying between them. CDR3 length: 16 amino acids. The CDR3 loop reads CASSLMGGGLNTEAFF. CDR3 in DNA: TGCGCCAGCAGCTTAATGGGGGGAGGCCTGAACACTGAAGCTTTCTTT.

This clone was detected only a few times. The CDR3 nucleotides read TGTGCCAGCAGTGAAATCTATGGGACAGGGGAGATCGGTCAGCCCCAGCATTTT. Translated, it gives CASSEIYGTGEIGQPQHF. The J gene is TRBJ1-5, the V gene TRBV2, with 10 bases matching TRBD1. V trimming: 2 bases; J trimming: 6 bases; junction bases outside the gene matches: 13. The CDR3 loop spans 18 amino acids. Looked up from germline, CDR1 is SNHLY and CDR2 is FYNNEI.

The gene calls are TRBV19 and TRBJ2-1; the match to TRBD2 covers 8 bases. V was pared by 3 bases and J by 2 bases, with 0 bases of the junction left unmatched. The CDR3 length is 14 residues. Germline V lookup: CDR1 LNHDA, CDR2 SQIVND (reference sequence). DNA of the CDR3: TGTGCCAGTAGTATGCGGGAGGCCTACAATGAGCAGTTCTTC. Its protein is CASSMREAYNEQFF.

The V call is TRBV7-3, the J call TRBJ2-7; D remains unclear. V was cut by 3 bases and J by 0 bases, with 9 bases left in between. The CDR3 is 14 amino acids. Germline V gene data show CDR1 as SGHTA and CDR2 as FQGTGA. As DNA, the CDR3 is TGTGCCAGCAGCTTTCAGGTTGGCTCCTACGAGCAGTACTTC. It codes for CASSFQVGSYEQYF.

The chain recombines TRBV25-1 with TRBJ2-3; maybe TRBD2 (6 bases). This CDR3 region has 16 residues. Looked up from germline, CDR1 is MGHDK and CDR2 is SYGVNS. The germline V and J ends were trimmed by 5 bases and 4 bases, with 19 bases remaining between them. The CDR3 bases are TGTGCCAGCAGTCCCGGGAGTGGGCTAGACGCAGATACGCAGTATTTT. This sequence encodes CASSPGSGLDADTQYF.

This clone was counted many times. The gene calls are TRBV19 and TRBJ1-2; TRBD1 aligns across 7 bases. The CDR3 has 14 amino acids. V shed 6 bases, J shed 8 bases, and the junction held 12 bases outside the gene matches. Germline V gene lookup returns CDR1 LNHDA and CDR2 SQIVND (reference sequence). CDR3 residues: CASRSDRRGPGYTF. CDR3 DNA: TGTGCCAGTAGGTCGGACAGGAGGGGGCCGGGCTACACCTTC.

This clone is a singleton in its sample. This rearrangement joins TRBV5-1 to TRBJ2-2; TRBD2 aligns across 10 bases. The CDR3 extends over 15 amino acids. Trimming took 5 bases from V and 1 from J; bases not matched to a gene: 2. Looked up from germline, CDR1 is SGHRS and CDR2 is YFSETQ. The CDR3: CASSSSGGNTGELFF. The CDR3, as DNA: TGCGCCAGCAGTTCTAGCGGGGGGAACACCGGGGAGCTGTTTTTT.

The CDR3 is CASSPLTGSGNTIYF. The CDR3 bases are TGTGCCAGCTCACCTCTGACGGGCTCTGGAAACACCATATATTTT. This sequence joins TRBV18 and TRBJ1-3; D gene unclear. Trimming left V 3 bases short and J 0 bases short, with 9 bases between. CDR1 KGHSH and CDR2 LQKENI come from the germline V gene. The CDR3 runs to 15 residues.

This clone was recorded once. The rearrangement uses TRBV19 and TRBJ1-5; D unresolved. The CDR3 contains 14 residues. With 6 bases removed from V and 2 bases from J, the gap between germline ends came to 11 bases. The V gene's germline CDR1 is LNHDA and CDR2 SQIVND (reference sequence). The CDR3 region has the DNA TGTGCCAGTAGGGAGAACCGGGGCAATCAGCCCCAGCATTTT. Translating gives CASRENRGNQPQHF.

This clone is a singleton in its sample. The chain joins TRBV4-3 to TRBJ1-6; D is perhaps TRBD1 (5 bases). V lost 3 bases, J lost 4 bases, and 10 bases lay in between. This CDR3 spans 15 amino acids. Per germline, CDR1 LGHNA and CDR2 YSLEER. The CDR3 sequence: CASSQGLNYNSPLHF. CDR3 bases: TGCGCCAGCAGCCAGGGACTGAATTATAATTCACCCCTCCACTTT.

The chain joins TRBV18 to TRBJ1-1; a possible D gene is TRBD1 (6 bases). The germline gives CDR1 KGHSH, CDR2 LQKENI. The CDR3 has 14 residues. V shed 6 bases and J shed 1 base, with 12 bases lying between them. DNA for the CDR3: TGTGCCAGCTCCCCGATGGGGGCGAACACTGAAGCTTTCTTT. Its translation: CASSPMGANTEAFF.

This rearrangement joins TRBV9 to TRBJ1-3; no definite D call. The ends were cut back, 0 bases at V and 0 bases at J, with 13 bases in the middle. This CDR3 has 17 amino acids. Germline CDR1 SGDLS, CDR2 YYNGEE. The CDR3 loop reads CASSVDQAAFSGNTIYF. In DNA, the CDR3 is TGTGCCAGCAGCGTAGATCAGGCAGCTTTCTCTGGAAACACCATATATTTT.